The clone carrying this T cell receptor beta chain was detected ten times or more. As yet, its antigen is unknown. This sample was included in a study of T cell repertoires in cytomegalovirus infection. Broader study findings: There were carriers of CMV plus the relevant HLA, and cumulative public TCR beta family frequency identified them. The response measured ex vivo was dominated by TCR beta clonotypes (HLA-C-restricted and CMV-specific).

TCRdb redid the calling of the reads with MiXCR, one entry per CDR3 protein. This sample has some 480,000 distinct CDR3 sequences, with roughly a third found just once. CDR3 size: 15 residues. CDR1 is SGHAT, CDR2 FQNNGV, per germline. J was trimmed by 3 bases and V by 5 bases; bases with no gene match: 4. The origin of this receptor is a human donor in good health (CMV status not recorded). Some clones in this sample may be carry-over from other donors' samples. The V call is TRBV11-2, the J call TRBJ2-1, with 10 positions matching TRBD2. The source material was cultured PBMCs, sampled from culture after CMV antigen stimulation. The CDR3 here is CASSGIAGGYNEQFF. DNA for the CDR3: TGTGCCAGCAGCGGAATAGCGGGAGGCTACAATGAGCAGTTCTTC.